This entry lists 32 T cell receptor beta chains sequenced from one sample in a study of T cells after yellow fever vaccination. TCRdb passed the 5' RACE reads through MiXCR, listing each CDR3 protein once. The table lists around 30,000 distinct CDR3 sequences, roughly a tenth of them singletons. This sample comprised PBMCs, either bulk or a sorted T-cell subset (CD4+, CD8+, memory, or dextramer-sorted; not recorded which), obtained less than 16 days after the first yellow fever vaccination. The receptors here all came from a young man who received the YFV17D yellow fever vaccine.

This clonotype was seen many times. This chain links TRBV12-3 or TRBV12-4 with TRBJ1-2; 10 nucleotides match TRBD1. The CDR3 runs to 16 residues. The V gene end was trimmed by 2 bases and the J gene end by 3 bases; junction bases not matched to a gene: 6. The CDR3 loop reads CASSLLSGQGHYGYTF. In DNA form, the CDR3 reads TGTGCCAGCAGTTTACTCTCGGGACAGGGGCACTATGGCTACACCTTC.

In its sample, this clonotype was seen many times. The CDR3 reads CASGRSSGGGETQYF. The CDR3 region has the DNA TGTGCCAGCGGGCGGAGTAGCGGGGGAGGGGAGACCCAGTACTTC. The V and J genes are TRBV2 and TRBJ2-5, with 9 bases fitting TRBD2. Trimming removed 8 bases from V and 5 bases from J; junction bases left unmatched: 12. CDR1 SNHLY and CDR2 FYNNEI come from the germline V gene. The CDR3 extends over 15 amino acids.

This clonotype has just a few counts. This chain links TRBV4-1 with TRBJ2-6; 10 bases are shared with TRBD2. Germline values: CDR1 MGHRA, CDR2 YSYEKL. Trimming at V came to 4 bases and at J to 2 bases, leaving 8 bases not matched to a gene. The CDR3 spans 18 residues. The CDR3: CASSLVPGLATGANVLTF. Written as DNA, the CDR3 is TGCGCCAGCAGCCTAGTACCGGGACTAGCGACTGGGGCCAACGTCCTGACTTTC.

The chain recombines TRBV5-1 with TRBJ2-5; 13 nucleotides line up with TRBD2. Germline CDR1 and CDR2: SGHRS and YFSETQ. The CDR3 is 17 residues long. Trimming took 4 bases from V and 4 from J; bases not matched to a gene: 10. The CDR3 here is CASSRGQGLAGLETQYF. The CDR3 region has the DNA TGCGCCAGCAGCCGAGGACAGGGACTAGCGGGGTTAGAGACCCAGTACTTC.

There are many counts of this clonotype. J is TRBJ1-5 and V is TRBV20-1; 7 bases align to TRBD1. CDR1 is DFQATT and CDR2 is SNEGSKA in the germline V gene (reference sequence). The CDR3 is 13 residues long. V dropped 4 bases and J dropped 6; count of bases not matched to a gene: 6. CDR3 nucleotide sequence: TGCAGTGCTAATACAGGGGTGGGTCAGCCCCAGCATTTT. This sequence encodes CSANTGVGQPQHF.

The sample holds many counts of this clonotype. V and J are TRBV20-1 and TRBJ2-7; D assignment may be TRBD1 or TRBD2 (6 bases each). V lost 0 bases to trimming and J lost 6 bases, with 15 bases between them. CDR1 and CDR2 from the germline V gene are DFQATT and SNEGSKA (reference sequence). CDR3 length: 14 amino acids. The CDR3 sequence is CSARDWRGEGEQYF. As DNA, the CDR3 is TGCAGTGCTAGAGATTGGAGGGGGGAAGGCGAGCAGTACTTC.

This clonotype was recorded at least ten times. This sequence joins TRBV3-1 and TRBJ1-6; D may be TRBD1 (5 bases). V was cut by 6 bases and J by 7 bases, with 16 bases left in between. Germline loops: CDR1 LGHDT, CDR2 YNNKEL (reference sequence). The CDR3 sequence is 15 residues long. CDR3 sequence reads: CASSPPAGTNSPLHF. CDR3 nucleotide sequence: TGTGCCAGCAGTCCACCAGCGGGGACGAATTCACCCCTCCACTTT.

This clonotype occurred many times. In DNA, the CDR3 is TGCGCCAGCAGCCCGGGACAGGGCCCTATGAACACTGAAGCTTTCTTT. Residues: CASSPGQGPMNTEAFF. V usage is TRBV4-1 and J usage is TRBJ1-1, with 9 bases aligning to TRBD1. The CDR3 runs to 16 residues. CDR1 is MGHRA and CDR2 is YSYEKL in the germline V gene. J lost 0 bases, V lost 4 bases, and 6 bases had no gene match.

In this sample, this clonotype turned up many times. CDR3 nucleotides: TGTGCCAGCAGTTTAGCGGGAGCGGCGGGCGAGCAGTACTTC. Translated, it gives CASSLAGAAGEQYF. V is TRBV12-3 or TRBV12-4 and J is TRBJ2-7, with D perhaps matching TRBD2 (5 bases). The CDR3 is 14 residues long. With 0 bases removed from V and 6 bases from J, the gap between germline ends came to 12 bases.

On this clonotype: Possible read error: a much larger clone is one base away. The V and J genes are TRBV4-1 and TRBJ2-2; no definite D call. Germline values: CDR1 MGHRA, CDR2 YSYEKL. This CDR3 region has 14 residues. The CDR3 loop reads CARSQDPYTGELFF. The CDR3, as DNA: TGCGCCAGAAGCCAAGACCCGTACACCGGGGAGCTGTTTTTT.

This clonotype was counted ten times or more. The rearrangement joins TRBV24-1 to TRBJ2-3, with TRBD1 matching 9 bases. J was trimmed by 0 bases and V by 7 bases; bases with no gene match: 7. This CDR3 contains 16 residues. Germline V gene lookup returns CDR1 KGHDR and CDR2 SFDVKD. CDR3 in amino acids: CATSPGTGRSTDTQYF. DNA of the CDR3: TGTGCCACCAGCCCCGGGACAGGGCGCAGCACAGATACGCAGTATTTT.

A word on this clonotype: One base away lies a much larger clone, so this may be a sequencing read error. The gene calls are TRBV12-3 or TRBV12-4 and TRBJ2-2, with D tentatively TRBD2 (7 bases). The CDR3 runs to 15 residues. The CDR3 bases are TGTCCCAGCAGTTTCCCTAAGGGGGGGGCCGGGGAGCTGTTTTTT. Its protein is CPSSFPKGGAGELFF.

To note about this clonotype: A much more abundant neighbour one base away suggests this may be a read error. The chain links TRBV5-6 to TRBJ2-3, with 9 bases aligning to TRBD2. Germline V gene data show CDR1 as SGHDT and CDR2 as YYEEEE. The CDR3 sequence is 15 residues long. V dropped 4 bases and J dropped 1; count of bases not matched to a gene: 4. For the CDR3, the DNA is TGTGCCAGCAGCCCCTGGACTAGCGGCACAGATACGCAGTATTTT. Translation: CASSPWTSGTDTQYF. Using reference TRBV5-6 and TRBJ2-3 for the parts outside the CDR3, the full variable domain is DAGVTQSPTHLIKTRGQQVTLRCSPKSGHDTVSWYQQALGQGPQFIFQYYEEEERQRGNFPDRFSGHQFPNYSSELNVNALLLGDSALYLCASSPWTSGTDTQYFGPGTRLTVL.

This clonotype was counted ten times or more. The chain recombines TRBV18 with TRBJ2-3, with D perhaps assigned TRBD1 or TRBD2 (6 bases each). The germline V and J ends were trimmed by 3 bases and 4 bases, with 14 bases remaining between them. This CDR3 contains 15 residues. Germline V CDR1 and CDR2: KGHSH, LQKENI. The CDR3 coding sequence is TGTGCCAGCTCACCTACTGGGGGGCAGGCAGATACGCAGTATTTT. It encodes CASSPTGGQADTQYF.

This clonotype occurred many times. The J gene is TRBJ2-3, the V gene TRBV28; 7 nucleotides line up with TRBD2. Germline-derived CDR1 and CDR2 are MDHEN and SYDVKM. This CDR3 is built from 16 residues. V shed 8 bases, J shed 2 bases, and the junction held 13 bases outside the gene matches. The CDR3 nucleotides read TGTGCCAGCCCTCCGGTGGGGACTACTGACACAGATACGCAGTATTTT. Its protein product is CASPPVGTTDTDTQYF.

This clonotype came up many times. In DNA, the CDR3 is TGCGCCAGCAGCTTGGCCCAGGGGGCGAGGAGTGATGGCTACACCTTC. Protein sequence: CASSLAQGARSDGYTF. The genes are TRBV5-1 and TRBJ1-2; 8 bases are shared with TRBD1. The CDR3 runs 16 residues. In germline, CDR1 is SGHRS, CDR2 YFSETQ. The ends lost 0 bases at V and 6 bases at J; junction bases unmatched: 10.

With regard to this clonotype: Just one base apart from a much larger clone, this may be a read error. V and J are TRBV20-1 and TRBJ2-5, with 9 bases identical to TRBD2. In germline, CDR1 is DFQATT, CDR2 SNEGSKA (reference sequence). The CDR3 totals 16 residues. The CDR3 nucleotides are TGCTGTGCTAGAGAATGGGCGGGGGGGCCTGGTGAGACCCAGTACTTC. Translated: CCAREWAGGPGETQYF.

This clonotype was seen repeatedly, ten times or more. This sequence joins TRBV5-6 and TRBJ2-3; 9 nucleotides line up with TRBD1. V was pared by 4 bases and J by 3 bases, with 6 bases of the junction left unmatched. The germline gives CDR1 SGHDT, CDR2 YYEEEE. The length of the CDR3 is 15 residues. This CDR3 reads CASSPGGQGTDTQYF. DNA for the CDR3: TGTGCCAGCAGCCCCGGGGGACAGGGTACAGATACGCAGTATTTT.

This clonotype came up many times. This chain joins TRBV12-3 or TRBV12-4 and TRBJ2-1, with no clear D. The CDR3 has 14 amino acids. Trimming took 5 bases from V and 4 from J, leaving 12 bases between them. This CDR3 reads CASSPDGRYNEQFF. The CDR3 DNA is TGTGCCAGCAGTCCGGACGGGCGATACAATGAGCAGTTCTTC.

This clonotype was detected only a few times. The chain recombines TRBV12-3 or TRBV12-4 with TRBJ1-6; TRBD1 agrees at 7 bases. Losses at the gene ends were 8 bases for V and 9 bases for J; bases not matched to a gene: 10. The CDR3 is 14 residues long. CDR3 nucleotide sequence: TGTGCCAGCGGGGTACAGGGGACGGGTTCACCCCTCCACTTT. Its protein product is CASGVQGTGSPLHF.

This clonotype came up a few times. This chain uses TRBV12-3 or TRBV12-4 with TRBJ2-7; D possibly uses TRBD1 or TRBD2 (5 bases each). Trimming cost V 3 bases and J 6 bases, with 15 bases left between them. This CDR3 contains 14 residues. In DNA form, the CDR3 reads TGTGCCAGCAGTTTTGGGGGAAGGAGGTCCGAGCAGTACTTC. It codes for CASSFGGRRSEQYF.

In this sample, this clonotype turned up many times. The chain has TRBV5-5 and TRBJ1-1; possibly TRBD1 for D (5 bases). Germline V gene sequence: CDR1 SGHKS, CDR2 YYEKEE (reference sequence). This CDR3 has 13 residues. The V end was cut by 10 bases, the J end by 0 bases, with 13 bases between. DNA of the CDR3: TGTGCCTGCCAGGGAGGGATGAACACTGAAGCTTTCTTT. It codes for CACQGGMNTEAFF.

This clonotype was recorded many times. V and J are TRBV28 and TRBJ2-5, with 9 bases fitting TRBD1. The ends lost 2 bases at V and 4 bases at J; junction bases unmatched: 11. Per germline, CDR1 MDHEN and CDR2 SYDVKM. The CDR3 spans 17 residues. As DNA, the CDR3 is TGTGCCAGCAGTTTACCCTCCGGGACAGGGTTGGGAGAGACCCAGTACTTC. It specifies CASSLPSGTGLGETQYF.

This clonotype was counted ten times or more. The chain combines TRBV24-1 with TRBJ2-3; TRBD1 matches 9 bases. The CDR3 is made up of 15 amino acids. CDR1 and CDR2 (germline): KGHDR, SFDVKD. J gave up 5 bases and V 3 bases, and 5 bases lay outside the gene matches. The chain's CDR3 is CATSDVDRGGDTQYF. CDR3 coding DNA: TGTGCCACCAGTGATGTGGACAGGGGCGGAGATACGCAGTATTTT.

This clonotype was counted ten times or more. The chain links TRBV20-1 to TRBJ2-1; D is uncertain. Germline assignment: CDR1 DFQATT and CDR2 SNEGSKA (reference sequence). The CDR3 totals 12 residues. V shed 6 bases and J shed 3 bases, with 9 bases lying between them. This CDR3 is CSAEGNYNEQFF. CDR3 nucleotide sequence: TGCAGTGCGGAAGGGAACTACAATGAGCAGTTCTTC.

This clonotype was observed at least ten times. The V and J genes are TRBV4-1 and TRBJ2-7; D is possibly TRBD1 or TRBD2 (5 bases each). Germline assignment: CDR1 MGHRA and CDR2 YSYEKL. This CDR3 spans 16 amino acids. The V and J ends lost 4 bases and 1 base respectively, with 17 bases between them. CDR3 nucleotide sequence: TGCGCCAGCAGCCCGGGGCCCTCAGAAGGATCCTACGAGCAGTACGTC. Amino acids: CASSPGPSEGSYEQYV.

This clonotype has a count of ten or more. V gene TRBV7-2 combines with J gene TRBJ2-1, with 9 bases matching TRBD1. Germline CDR1 and CDR2: SGHTA and FQGNSA. V dropped 0 bases and J dropped 6; count of bases not matched to a gene: 3. This CDR3 is 15 amino acids long. CDR3 coding DNA: TGTGCCAGCAGCTTAGCCGGGACAGGGCTCAATGAGCAGTTCTTC. Translation: CASSLAGTGLNEQFF.

The table lists this clonotype with many counts. The genes are TRBV27 and TRBJ2-1; maybe TRBD2 (5 bases). Per germline, CDR1 MNHEY and CDR2 SMNVEV (reference sequence). The ends were cut back, 10 bases at V and 6 bases at J, with 19 bases in the middle. This CDR3 has 14 amino acids. The CDR3 DNA follows: TGTGCCACCGGGGTCATATCCAGTCGCAATGAGCAGTTCTTC. It encodes CATGVISSRNEQFF.

This clonotype came up many times. The chain has TRBV7-9 and TRBJ2-7, with unresolved D. The CDR3 spans 13 residues. Per the germline V gene, CDR1 is SEHNR and CDR2 is FQNEAQ (reference sequence). Between the trimmed V and J ends, which lost 3 bases and 6 bases, there was a span of 12 bases. CDR3 in DNA: TGTGCCAGCAGCTTGGATGGGTCAGCCGAGCAGTACTTC. Translation: CASSLDGSAEQYF.

This clonotype was seen at least ten times. The genes are TRBV20-1 and TRBJ2-1; D is undetermined. The V end lost 7 bases, the J end lost 10 bases, and 23 bases lay between the germline ends. Germline V gene lookup returns CDR1 DFQATT and CDR2 SNEGSKA (reference sequence). The CDR3 is 14 amino acids. The CDR3 here is CSGPPLLGSREQFF. DNA of the CDR3: TGCAGTGGACCTCCGCTCCTCGGGTCCCGCGAGCAGTTCTTC.

This clonotype was observed at least ten times. The V gene is TRBV5-1, the J gene TRBJ1-1; a weak D match, TRBD1 (6 bases). Trimming left V 0 bases short and J 3 bases short, with 12 bases between. Germline CDR1 SGHRS, CDR2 YFSETQ. The CDR3 runs to 15 residues. For the CDR3, the DNA is TGCGCCAGCAGCTTGGTTGGGGGCGATTACACTGAAGCTTTCTTT. It yields the protein CASSLVGGDYTEAFF.

By share, this clonotype ranks as medium-sized. The V and J genes are TRBV5-1 and TRBJ2-7, with D unclear. V shed 8 bases and J shed 1 base, with 10 bases lying between them. This CDR3 has 12 amino acids. Germline lookup yields CDR1 SGHRS and CDR2 YFSETQ. DNA for the CDR3: TGCGCCAGTGGATTTGGGTCCTACGAGCAGTACTTC. It translates to CASGFGSYEQYF. Full variable domain (outside the CDR3, taken from reference TRBV5-1 and TRBJ2-7): KAGVTQTPRYLIKTRGQQVTLSCSPISGHRSVSWYQQTPGQGLQFLFEYFSETQRNKGNFPGRFSGRQFSNSRSEMNVSTLELGDSALYLCASGFGSYEQYFGPGTRLTVT.